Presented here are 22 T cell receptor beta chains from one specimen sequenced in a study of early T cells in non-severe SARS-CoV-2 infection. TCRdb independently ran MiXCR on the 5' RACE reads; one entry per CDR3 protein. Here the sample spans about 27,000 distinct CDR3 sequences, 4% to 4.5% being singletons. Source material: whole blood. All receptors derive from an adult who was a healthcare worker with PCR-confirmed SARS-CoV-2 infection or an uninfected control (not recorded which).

CDR3 loop: CASSSTGLAINIQYF. CDR3 in DNA: TGTGCCAGCAGCTCCACCGGACTAGCTATAAACATTCAGTACTTC. The rearrangement joins TRBV3-1 to TRBJ2-4, with 8 bases matching TRBD2. V lost 5 bases to trimming and J lost 6 bases; unmatched junction nucleotides: 9. This CDR3 has 15 amino acids. Germline assignment: CDR1 LGHDT and CDR2 YNNKEL (reference sequence).

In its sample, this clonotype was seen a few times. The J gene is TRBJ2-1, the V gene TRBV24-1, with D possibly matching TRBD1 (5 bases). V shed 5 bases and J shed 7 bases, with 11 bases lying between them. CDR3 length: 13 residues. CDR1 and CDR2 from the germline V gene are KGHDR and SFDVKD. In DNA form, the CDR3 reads TGTGCCACCAGTGGATCCTACAGGAATGAGCAGTTCTTC. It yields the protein CATSGSYRNEQFF.

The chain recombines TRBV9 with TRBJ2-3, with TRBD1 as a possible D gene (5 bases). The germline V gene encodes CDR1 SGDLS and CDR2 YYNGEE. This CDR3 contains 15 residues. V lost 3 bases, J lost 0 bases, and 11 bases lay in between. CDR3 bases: TGTGCCAGCAGCGGACGACAGACTAGCACAGATACGCAGTATTTT. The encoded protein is CASSGRQTSTDTQYF. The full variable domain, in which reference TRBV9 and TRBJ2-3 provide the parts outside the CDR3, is DSGVTQTPKHLITATGQRVTLRCSPRSGDLSVYWYQQSLDQGLQFLIQYYNGEERAKGNILERFSAQQFPDLHSELNLSSLELGDSALYFCASSGRQTSTDTQYFGPGTRLTVL.

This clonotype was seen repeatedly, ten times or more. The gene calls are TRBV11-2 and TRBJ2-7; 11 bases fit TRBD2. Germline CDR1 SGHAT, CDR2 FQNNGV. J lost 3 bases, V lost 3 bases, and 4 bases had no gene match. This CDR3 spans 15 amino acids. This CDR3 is CASSFGTSGSYEQYF. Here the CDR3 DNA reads TGTGCCAGCAGCTTTGGGACTAGCGGTAGCTACGAGCAGTACTTC.

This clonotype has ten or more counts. The CDR3 sequence is CASSLGWTGEQYF. As DNA, the CDR3 is TGTGCCAGCAGCTTAGGTTGGACTGGGGAGCAGTACTTC. The chain employs TRBV7-9 and TRBJ2-7, with a possible D match to TRBD2 (5 bases). V lost 1 base, J lost 7 bases, and 11 bases lay in between. The CDR3 length is 13 residues. Germline V lookup: CDR1 SEHNR, CDR2 FQNEAQ (reference sequence).

The CDR3 nucleotides are TGTGCCAGCAGCCAAGATGGCAGGGGGGTGGATGAGCAGTTCTTC. Its protein is CASSQDGRGVDEQFF. This chain connects TRBV14 to TRBJ2-1, with D maybe TRBD1 (7 bases). The germline V and J ends were trimmed by 0 bases and 8 bases, with 14 bases remaining between them. The CDR3 sequence is 15 residues long. CDR1 is SGHDN, CDR2 FVKESK, per germline. Supplemented by reference TRBV14 and TRBJ2-1, the full variable domain reads EAGVTQFPSHSVIEKGQTVTLRCDPISGHDNLYWYRRVMGKEIKFLLHFVKESKQDESGMPNNRFLAERTGGTYSTLKVQPAELEDSGVYFCASSQDGRGVDEQFFGPGTRLTVL.

This CDR3 reads CASSSPTGQGDGIQPQHF. The CDR3 nucleotides read TGTGCCAGCAGCTCCCCGACGGGACAGGGGGATGGTATTCAGCCCCAGCATTTT. The chain combines TRBV21-1 with TRBJ1-5; the tabulated D call, TRBD1, remains unverified against the DNA. TRBV21-1 is a pseudogene segment. The CDR3 contains 18 residues.

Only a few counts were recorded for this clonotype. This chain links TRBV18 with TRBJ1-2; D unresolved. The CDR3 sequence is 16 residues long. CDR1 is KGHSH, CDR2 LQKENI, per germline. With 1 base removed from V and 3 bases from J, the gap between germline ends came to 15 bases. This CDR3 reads CASSPREPPPDYGYTF. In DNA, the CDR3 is TGTGCCAGCTCACCACGCGAGCCGCCTCCAGACTATGGCTACACCTTC.

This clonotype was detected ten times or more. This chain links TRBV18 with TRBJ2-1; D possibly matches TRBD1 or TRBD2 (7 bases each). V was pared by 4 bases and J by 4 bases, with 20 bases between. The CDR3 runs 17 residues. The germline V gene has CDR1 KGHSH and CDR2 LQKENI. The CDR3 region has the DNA TGTGCCAGCTCACGATCGGGATCTCAGGGGGGGTACAATGAGCAGTTCTTC. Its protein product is CASSRSGSQGGYNEQFF.

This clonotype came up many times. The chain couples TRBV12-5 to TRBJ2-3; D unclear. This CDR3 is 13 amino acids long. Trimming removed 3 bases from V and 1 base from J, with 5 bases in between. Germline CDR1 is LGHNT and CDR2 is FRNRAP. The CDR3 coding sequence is TGTGCTAGTGGTTTATCAGGCACAGATACGCAGTATTTT. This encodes CASGLSGTDTQYF.

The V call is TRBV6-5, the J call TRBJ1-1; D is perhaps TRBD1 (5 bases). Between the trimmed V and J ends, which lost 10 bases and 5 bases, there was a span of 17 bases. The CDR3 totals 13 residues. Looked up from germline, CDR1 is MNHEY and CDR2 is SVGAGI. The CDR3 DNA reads TGTGCCACCACCCGGGGCGGGGGAACTGAAGCTTTCTTT. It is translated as CATTRGGGTEAFF.

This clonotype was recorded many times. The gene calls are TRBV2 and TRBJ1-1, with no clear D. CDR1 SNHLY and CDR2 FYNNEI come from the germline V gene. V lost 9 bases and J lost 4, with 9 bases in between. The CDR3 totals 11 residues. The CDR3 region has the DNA TGTGCCAGTTTCCCGGGCACTGAAGCTTTCTTT. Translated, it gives CASFPGTEAFF.

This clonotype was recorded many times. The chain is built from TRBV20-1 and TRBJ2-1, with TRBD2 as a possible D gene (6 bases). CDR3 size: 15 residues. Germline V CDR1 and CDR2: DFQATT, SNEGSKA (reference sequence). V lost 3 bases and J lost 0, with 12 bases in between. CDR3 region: CSASRGLVSYNEQFF. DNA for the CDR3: TGCAGTGCTAGCCGGGGACTTGTCTCCTACAATGAGCAGTTCTTC.

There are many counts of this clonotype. CDR3 coding DNA: TGTGCCAGCGGTGGCGGGAGAGAGGTGGAGACCCAGTACTTC. This sequence encodes CASGGGREVETQYF. This chain joins TRBV19 and TRBJ2-5; 7 nucleotides line up with TRBD2. V lost 9 bases and J lost 5; bases outside the gene matches: 12. The germline gives CDR1 LNHDA, CDR2 SQIVND (reference sequence). The CDR3 runs 14 residues.

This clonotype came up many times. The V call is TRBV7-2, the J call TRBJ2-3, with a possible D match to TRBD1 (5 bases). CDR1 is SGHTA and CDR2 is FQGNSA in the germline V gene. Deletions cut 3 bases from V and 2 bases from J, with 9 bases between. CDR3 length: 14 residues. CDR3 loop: CASSLGPNTDTQYF. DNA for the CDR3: TGTGCCAGCAGCTTGGGGCCCAACACAGATACGCAGTATTTT.

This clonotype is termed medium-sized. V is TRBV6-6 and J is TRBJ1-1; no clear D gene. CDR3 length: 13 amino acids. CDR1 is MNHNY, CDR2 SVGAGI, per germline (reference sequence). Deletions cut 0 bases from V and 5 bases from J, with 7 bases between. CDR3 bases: TGTGCCAGCAGTTACTCGAGCCTGACTGAAGCTTTCTTT. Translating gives CASSYSSLTEAFF.

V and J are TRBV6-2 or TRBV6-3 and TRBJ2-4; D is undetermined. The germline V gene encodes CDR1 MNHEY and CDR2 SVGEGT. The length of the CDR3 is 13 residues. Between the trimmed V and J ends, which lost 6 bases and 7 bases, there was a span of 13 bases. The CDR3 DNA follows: TGTGCCAGCAGCTACAGCCTGGGCAACATTCAGTACTTC. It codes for CASSYSLGNIQYF.

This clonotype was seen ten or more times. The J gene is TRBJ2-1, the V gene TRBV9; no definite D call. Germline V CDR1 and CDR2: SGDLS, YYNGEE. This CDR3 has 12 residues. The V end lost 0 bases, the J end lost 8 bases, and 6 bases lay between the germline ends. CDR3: CASSVAEDEQFF. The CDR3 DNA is TGTGCCAGCAGCGTAGCTGAGGATGAGCAGTTCTTC.

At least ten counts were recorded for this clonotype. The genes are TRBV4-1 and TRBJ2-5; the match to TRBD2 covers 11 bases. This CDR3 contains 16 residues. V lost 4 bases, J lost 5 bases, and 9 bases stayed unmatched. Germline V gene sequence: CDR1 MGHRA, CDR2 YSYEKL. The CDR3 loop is CASSPGLAVRGETQYF. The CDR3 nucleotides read TGCGCCAGCAGCCCGGGACTAGCGGTCAGGGGGGAGACCCAGTACTTC.

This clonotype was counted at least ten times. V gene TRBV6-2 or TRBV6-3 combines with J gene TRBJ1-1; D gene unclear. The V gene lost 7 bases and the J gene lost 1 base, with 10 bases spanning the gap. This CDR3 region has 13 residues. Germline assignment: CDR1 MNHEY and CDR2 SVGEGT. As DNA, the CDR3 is TGTGCCAGCATTCTGCCCGGGAACACTGAAGCTTTCTTT. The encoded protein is CASILPGNTEAFF.

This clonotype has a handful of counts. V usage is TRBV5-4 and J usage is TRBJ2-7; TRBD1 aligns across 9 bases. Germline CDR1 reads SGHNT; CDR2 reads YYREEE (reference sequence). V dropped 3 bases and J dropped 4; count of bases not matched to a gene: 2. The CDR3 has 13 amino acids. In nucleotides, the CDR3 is TGTGCCAGCAGCTGGGGGACAGGGTACGAGCAGTACTTC. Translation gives CASSWGTGYEQYF.

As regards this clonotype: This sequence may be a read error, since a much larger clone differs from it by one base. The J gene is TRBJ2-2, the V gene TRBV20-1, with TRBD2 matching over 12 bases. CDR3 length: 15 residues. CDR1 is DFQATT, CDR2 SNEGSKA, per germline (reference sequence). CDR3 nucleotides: TGCAGTGCTAGAGGACTAGCGGGAGAGCCCGGGGAGCTGGTTTTT. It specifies CSARGLAGEPGELVF.